The 30 T cell receptor beta chains listed next were all sequenced from one sample in a study of technical replicates of blood from a few donors. TCRdb keeps only in-frame clones here, not all; method: immunoSEQ multiplex PCR. This table holds 65,000 to 80,000 clones, over 95% found once. Source material: T cells isolated from PBMCs. Source of these receptors: a human donor in good health.

CDR3 amino acids: CASSQTGMHQPQHF. In nucleotides, the CDR3 is TGTGCCAGCAGTCAAACAGGGATGCATCAGCCCCAGCATTTT. The V gene is TRBV6-5, the J gene TRBJ1-5; TRBD1 might be the D (6 bases). Per germline, CDR1 MNHEY and CDR2 SVGAGI. The CDR3 is 14 amino acids. Trimming cost V 5 bases and J 5 bases, with 13 bases left between them.

The rearrangement uses TRBV7-8 and TRBJ2-1; TRBD2 aligns across 10 bases. The CDR3 spans 16 residues. Germline V gives CDR1 SGHVS, CDR2 FQNEAQ. Unmatched junction bases numbered 19, after V lost 5 bases and J lost 15 bases. CDR3 protein: CASSPFRASGRTLLFF. The CDR3 nucleotides read TGTGCCAGCAGCCCCTTCCGGGCTAGCGGGAGAACTTTATTGTTCTTC.

V is TRBV28 and J is TRBJ1-2; 7 nucleotides align to TRBD1. CDR1 MDHEN and CDR2 SYDVKM come from the germline V gene. The V segment lost 5 bases and the J segment 7 bases; nucleotides outside the gene matches: 7. This CDR3 comprises 13 residues. The CDR3 DNA reads as TGTGCCAGCAGTCTAATGACAGGGTCTGGCTACACCTTC. Translation: CASSLMTGSGYTF.

This rearrangement joins TRBV4-3 to TRBJ1-4, with 9 bases matching TRBD1. This CDR3 spans 15 amino acids. V shed 5 bases, J shed 5 bases, and the junction held 6 bases outside the gene matches. Germline V gene data show CDR1 as LGHNA and CDR2 as YSLEER. CDR3 amino acids: CASSSRGTGNEKLFF. The DNA for the CDR3 is TGCGCCAGCAGCTCAAGAGGGACAGGGAATGAAAAACTGTTTTTT.

The chain is built from TRBV11-2 and TRBJ2-1; 9 bases line up with TRBD2. The CDR3 runs to 14 residues. Germline CDR1 reads SGHAT; CDR2 reads FQNNGV. Trimming at V came to 7 bases and at J to 6 bases, leaving 7 bases not matched to a gene. CDR3 region: CASTRSGSSNEQFF. The CDR3 nucleotides read TGTGCCAGCACCCGTAGCGGGAGTAGCAATGAGCAGTTCTTC.

This rearrangement joins TRBV6-5 to TRBJ1-2; a possible D gene is TRBD1 (6 bases). The germline V and J ends were trimmed by 6 bases and 8 bases, with 16 bases remaining between them. The CDR3 sequence is 13 residues long. Germline V gene data show CDR1 as MNHEY and CDR2 as SVGAGI. CDR3 sequence reads: CASSWDNLGGYTF. CDR3 nucleotides: TGTGCCAGCAGCTGGGACAACCTGGGAGGCTACACCTTC.

The chain's CDR3 is CAWTRGQYSGYEQYF. CDR3 sequence (DNA): TGTGCCTGGACCCGAGGGCAGTACAGCGGCTACGAGCAGTACTTC. The chain carries TRBV30 and TRBJ2-7; possibly TRBD2 for D (5 bases). Per germline, CDR1 GTSNPN and CDR2 SVGIG (reference sequence). The CDR3 loop spans 15 amino acids. Trimming stripped 4 bases from V and 3 bases from J, with 19 bases between.

The genes are TRBV6-1 and TRBJ2-2, with D maybe TRBD1 (6 bases). The CDR3 runs 14 residues. V was shortened by 7 bases and J by 0 bases, with 9 bases between the two germline ends. Germline assignment: CDR1 MNHNS and CDR2 SASEGT. The CDR3 loop reads CASIGQPNTGELFF. The CDR3 DNA reads TGTGCCAGCATTGGACAGCCGAACACCGGGGAGCTGTTTTTT.

This sequence joins TRBV4-1 and TRBJ2-7; D might be TRBD2 (7 bases). There are 15 residues in the CDR3. Germline assignment: CDR1 MGHRA and CDR2 YSYEKL. V dropped 0 bases and J dropped 5 bases, with 14 bases sitting between them. The CDR3 DNA is TGCGCCAGCAGCCAAGAAGGGGGGGGGAGTAACGAGCAGTACTTC. Protein sequence: CASSQEGGGSNEQYF.

V usage is TRBV2 and J usage is TRBJ1-5; the D is unclear. The length of the CDR3 is 15 residues. Germline CDR1 and CDR2: SNHLY and FYNNEI. Deletions cut 6 bases from V and 7 bases from J, with 19 bases between. The CDR3 region has the DNA TGTGCCAGCAGCGATGAGGCCCTACGCGGCCAGCCCCAGCATTTT. Protein: CASSDEALRGQPQHF.

The V and J genes are TRBV28 and TRBJ2-7; D uncertain. The germline gives CDR1 MDHEN, CDR2 SYDVKM. The CDR3 length is 14 residues. Trimming cost V 1 base and J 2 bases, with 9 bases left between them. CDR3 DNA: TGTGCCAGCAGTTTATTTGTGGGCGCCTACGAGCAGTACTTC. Translated: CASSLFVGAYEQYF.

This clone has a single count. The chain is built from TRBV19 and TRBJ1-5; D unclear. V lost 6 bases and J lost 4, with 16 bases in between. Germline V gene sequence: CDR1 LNHDA, CDR2 SQIVND (reference sequence). CDR3 size: 15 residues. DNA for the CDR3: TGTGCCAGTAGCGACACCCGGCGGGGAAATCAGCCCCAGCATTTT. Its translation is CASSDTRRGNQPQHF.

The chain links TRBV2 to TRBJ2-3, with D possibly matching TRBD1 (6 bases). CDR1 and CDR2 from the germline V gene are SNHLY and FYNNEI. CDR3 length equals 15 residues. V gave up 6 bases and J gave up 2 bases, with 15 bases separating them. The CDR3 spells CASSLGQTNTDTQYF. The CDR3, as DNA: TGTGCCAGCAGCCTCGGACAGACGAACACAGATACGCAGTATTTT.

The rearrangement links TRBV5-4 to TRBJ2-7; 9 bases are a match to TRBD2. CDR3 length equals 15 residues. Per the germline V gene, CDR1 is SGHNT and CDR2 is YYREEE (reference sequence). J was trimmed by 4 bases and V by 0 bases; bases with no gene match: 5. The CDR3, as DNA: TGTGCCAGCAGCTTGGGATCTAGCGGGATTTACGAGCAGTACTTC. It is translated as CASSLGSSGIYEQYF.

The chain combines TRBV7-2 with TRBJ1-4, with 8 positions matching TRBD1. This CDR3 is 16 amino acids long. The ends lost 1 base at V and 1 base at J; junction bases unmatched: 2. The germline CDR1 and CDR2 sequences are SGHTA and FQGNSA. CDR3 sequence: CASSLGRGRTNEKLFF. CDR3 bases: TGTGCCAGCAGCTTAGGCAGGGGGCGAACTAATGAAAAACTGTTTTTT.

The genes are TRBV7-3 and TRBJ1-5; 7 bases match TRBD1. The CDR3 loop spans 15 amino acids. Losses at the gene ends were 2 bases for V and 3 bases for J; bases not matched to a gene: 4. Germline V gene sequence: CDR1 SGHTA, CDR2 FQGTGA. The CDR3, as DNA: TGTGCCAGCAGCTTAGGGGGACAGCTCAATCAGCCCCAGCATTTT. Its protein is CASSLGGQLNQPQHF.

The V and J genes are TRBV28 and TRBJ2-3, with D possibly being TRBD2 (5 bases). CDR1 MDHEN and CDR2 SYDVKM come from the germline V gene. The CDR3 has 14 residues. With 4 bases removed from V and 2 bases from J, the gap between germline ends came to 10 bases. CDR3: CASSYTRPTDTQYF. CDR3 coding DNA: TGTGCCAGCAGTTACACTAGACCCACAGATACGCAGTATTTT.

The V call is TRBV9, the J call TRBJ2-5; D may be TRBD2 (6 bases). Germline CDR1 SGDLS, CDR2 YYNGEE. The CDR3 is 15 amino acids. The V gene lost 0 bases and the J gene lost 5 bases, with 14 bases spanning the gap. The CDR3 DNA reads as TGTGCCAGCAGCGTAGCGGGAGCCGGTTCGGAGACCCAGTACTTC. Its protein product is CASSVAGAGSETQYF. Looking up the rest from reference TRBV9 and TRBJ2-5 gives the full variable domain: DSGVTQTPKHLITATGQRVTLRCSPRSGDLSVYWYQQSLDQGLQFLIQYYNGEERAKGNILERFSAQQFPDLHSELNLSSLELGDSALYFCASSVAGAGSETQYFGPGTRLLVL.

The V call is TRBV9, the J call TRBJ2-1; weak D call: TRBD2 (6 bases). From germline, CDR1 is SGDLS and CDR2 YYNGEE. The CDR3 loop spans 15 amino acids. V lost 4 bases and J lost 0, with 11 bases in between. Here the CDR3 DNA reads TGTGCCAGCAGCCCCCTCGGGAGCTCCTACAATGAGCAGTTCTTC. As protein: CASSPLGSSYNEQFF.

V and J are TRBV5-4 and TRBJ2-3, with D perhaps TRBD2 (6 bases). V lost 5 bases and J lost 6, with 22 bases in between. Germline V gives CDR1 SGHNT, CDR2 YYREEE (reference sequence). CDR3 size: 16 residues. CDR3 DNA sequence: TGTGCCAGCAGTACCCCGGGACTTTTTTCAGATGATACGCAGTATTTT. It codes for CASSTPGLFSDDTQYF.

V usage is TRBV25-1 and J usage is TRBJ2-5; D is undetermined. The CDR3 has 13 residues. V lost 1 base to trimming and J lost 5 bases, with 8 bases between them. Germline-derived CDR1 and CDR2 are MGHDK and SYGVNS. The CDR3 coding sequence is TGTGCCAGCAGTGAATTAACCAGGGAGACCCAGTACTTC. Protein sequence: CASSELTRETQYF.

The gene calls are TRBV4-2 and TRBJ2-6, with TRBD2 identical over 7 bases. V lost 0 bases and J lost 0; bases outside the gene matches: 8. The CDR3 totals 19 residues. Germline CDR1 reads LGHNA; CDR2 reads YNFKEQ. The DNA of the CDR3 is TGTGCCAGCAGCCAAGAACTACTAGCGTTAAGCTCTGGGGCCAACGTCCTGACTTTC. Translating gives CASSQELLALSSGANVLTF.

This chain connects TRBV7-2 to TRBJ2-5; 9 positions agree with TRBD2. The CDR3 is 17 residues long. Germline CDR1 and CDR2: SGHTA and FQGNSA. Losses at the gene ends were 1 base for V and 4 bases for J; bases not matched to a gene: 10. CDR3 loop: CASSLEGREGWLETQYF. The DNA for the CDR3 is TGTGCCAGCAGCTTAGAGGGGCGGGAGGGTTGGTTAGAGACCCAGTACTTC.

This clone was recorded once. The chain joins TRBV5-4 to TRBJ1-1; tentatively, D is TRBD1 (5 bases). The CDR3 is made up of 14 amino acids. Trimming removed 4 bases from V and 6 bases from J, with 16 bases in between. From germline, CDR1 is SGHNT and CDR2 YYREEE (reference sequence). The CDR3 DNA follows: TGTGCCAGCAGCCTTGGCGGGGGATCGGCTGAAGCTTTCTTT. Translated, it gives CASSLGGGSAEAFF.

The chain employs TRBV7-2 and TRBJ2-7; 9 bases map to TRBD2. The V segment lost 5 bases and the J segment 3 bases; nucleotides outside the gene matches: 11. CDR1 and CDR2 (germline): SGHTA, FQGNSA. This CDR3 contains 16 residues. The CDR3 bases are TGTGCCAGCAGCCGTCAAGCGGGAGGCCCTTTCTACGAGCAGTACTTC. Translated, it gives CASSRQAGGPFYEQYF.

The CDR3 nucleotides read TGTGCCAGCGGGGGGGTCGGACCCTATGGCTACACCTTC. Translated: CASGGVGPYGYTF. The chain couples TRBV9 to TRBJ1-2; D possibly corresponds to TRBD1 (5 bases). Between the trimmed V and J ends, which lost 7 bases and 4 bases, there was a span of 14 bases. CDR1 SGDLS and CDR2 YYNGEE come from the germline V gene. The CDR3 length is 13 residues.

The rearrangement joins TRBV30 to TRBJ1-5; the D is unclear. V dropped 5 bases and J dropped 3 bases, with 8 bases sitting between them. The germline V gene has CDR1 GTSNPN and CDR2 SVGIG (reference sequence). The CDR3 totals 12 residues. CDR3 DNA sequence: TGTGCCTGGGAAAGAGACAATCAGCCCCAGCATTTT. This codes for CAWERDNQPQHF.

For the CDR3, the DNA is TGTGCCAGTAGTACCTCCAGACAGACCCAAGAGACCCAGTACTTC. It codes for CASSTSRQTQETQYF. The rearrangement joins TRBV19 to TRBJ2-5; weak D call: TRBD1 (5 bases). The CDR3 consists of 15 residues. Trimming removed 4 bases from V and 1 base from J, with 13 bases in between. Germline-derived CDR1 and CDR2 are LNHDA and SQIVND (reference sequence).

This clone turned up a few times. The J gene is TRBJ1-1, the V gene TRBV12-5; D is possibly TRBD1 (5 bases). Trimming left V 6 bases short and J 3 bases short, with 11 bases between. In germline, CDR1 is LGHNT, CDR2 FRNRAP. This CDR3 spans 13 amino acids. CDR3 region: CASGLGDYTEAFF. DNA for the CDR3: TGTGCTAGTGGCCTCGGGGACTACACTGAAGCTTTCTTT.

The chain carries TRBV28 and TRBJ1-4; tentative D call: TRBD1 (6 bases). V lost 6 bases to trimming and J lost 3 bases, with 14 bases between them. The CDR3 has 15 amino acids. The germline V gene encodes CDR1 MDHEN and CDR2 SYDVKM. CDR3 residues: CASRTGGLSNEKLFF. Written as DNA, the CDR3 is TGTGCCAGCAGGACAGGAGGTCTATCTAATGAAAAACTGTTTTTT.